These 5 T cell receptor beta chains came from one sample sequenced in a study of OX40 agonist ivuxolimab in advanced cancers. Sequencing used immunoSEQ multiplex PCR; TCRdb keeps in-frame clones, though not all of them. The sample records 25,000 to 35,000 clones, about 80% being singletons. Sequences were derived from CD4+ or CD8+ T cells sorted from blood, sampled in a trial of the OX40 agonist ivuxolimab. Source of these receptors: an adult with an advanced solid tumor such as melanoma, head and neck, liver or kidney cancer.

The chain joins TRBV7-5 to TRBJ2-5; TRBD2 was called by the table and not checked on the DNA. TRBV7-5 is a pseudogene. The CDR3 sequence is 12 residues long. CDR3 amino acids: CARRGGCETQYF. The DNA of the CDR3 is TGTGCCAGACGGGGGGGCTGCGAGACCCAGTACTTC.

The V call is TRBV5-4, the J call TRBJ1-2; D is undetermined. Germline values: CDR1 SGHNT, CDR2 YYREEE (reference sequence). This CDR3 has 13 residues. With 2 bases removed from V and 1 base from J, the gap between germline ends came to 6 bases. In nucleotides, the CDR3 is TGTGCCAGCAGCTTAAACAGTAACTATGGCTACACCTTC. It yields the protein CASSLNSNYGYTF.

This clone has only one observation. V is TRBV6-5 and J is TRBJ2-5; D gene unclear. This CDR3 has 14 residues. Germline-derived CDR1 and CDR2 are MNHEY and SVGAGI. V dropped 2 bases and J dropped 2 bases, with 9 bases sitting between them. The CDR3 protein is CASSYGLTQETQYF. The DNA for the CDR3 is TGTGCCAGCAGTTACGGGCTGACTCAAGAGACCCAGTACTTC.

CDR3 in DNA: TGTGCCAGCAGCGGTAGGGGTTCTGGAAACACCATATATTTT. This translates into CASSGRGSGNTIYF. The chain has TRBV9 and TRBJ1-3; weak D call: TRBD1 (5 bases). The CDR3 is 14 residues long. Germline V lookup: CDR1 SGDLS, CDR2 YYNGEE. Trimming cost V 3 bases and J 1 base, with 8 bases left between them. The full variable domain, with the rest looked up from reference TRBV9 and TRBJ1-3, is DSGVTQTPKHLITATGQRVTLRCSPRSGDLSVYWYQQSLDQGLQFLIQYYNGEERAKGNILERFSAQQFPDLHSELNLSSLELGDSALYFCASSGRGSGNTIYFGEGSWLTVV.

CDR3 in DNA: TGCGCCAGCAGCTTGGGCAGGGCGAGGGAAAGGGAAAAACTGTTTTTT. Translation: CASSLGRAREREKLFF. The chain couples TRBV5-1 to TRBJ1-4; a weak D match, TRBD1 (5 bases). Trimming removed 0 bases from V and 8 bases from J, with 17 bases in between. Germline assignment: CDR1 SGHRS and CDR2 YFSETQ. The CDR3 totals 16 residues.